This T cell receptor beta chain was profiled in a study of fetal regulatory T cell absence and autoimmunity. Study conclusions and caveats: Cord blood and pancreas showed broadly similar TRB gene family usage.

This table comes from immunoSEQ multiplex PCR, and its TCRdb copy is limited to in-frame clones, with some not included. The sample gives 95,000 or so clones, roughly 70% of which show up once; roughly 2% is in the top ten. This clone was found a few times. What it binds is unknown. The CDR3 has 14 amino acids. The germline gives CDR1 MNHEY, CDR2 SMNVEV (reference sequence). Trimming cost V 6 bases and J 7 bases, with 16 bases left between them. The origin of this receptor is a male donor with IPEX syndrome. The chain links TRBV27 to TRBJ1-5; a weak D match, TRBD1 (5 bases). Sequenced input: pancreas tissue. CDR3 protein: CASSRDRFRQPQHF. The CDR3 coding sequence is TGTGCCAGCAGCCGCGACAGATTTCGCCAGCCCCAGCATTTT.